The source of this T cell receptor beta chain is a study of TIL therapy for anti-PD-1-resistant metastatic lung cancer. Time point specified: pre-treatment sample, taken before nivolumab and TIL therapy. The immunoSEQ assay was v3. The method was immunoSEQ multiplex PCR; TCRdb's version includes in-frame clones alone and lacks a portion of them. The sample records about 49,000 clones, 70% to 85% being singletons. The clonotype was recovered from a man between 70 and 80 years old with non-small cell lung cancer. This specimen consisted of blood, obtained at baseline.

Here the CDR3 reads CASSAPGGRTEAFF. In DNA form, the CDR3 reads TGTGCCAGCAGCGCCCCTGGAGGGAGGACTGAAGCTTTCTTT. The chain combines TRBV5-4 with TRBJ1-1; no definite D call. V lost 4 bases to trimming and J lost 5 bases, with 15 bases between them. Germline V gives CDR1 SGHNT, CDR2 YYREEE (reference sequence). This CDR3 contains 14 residues.